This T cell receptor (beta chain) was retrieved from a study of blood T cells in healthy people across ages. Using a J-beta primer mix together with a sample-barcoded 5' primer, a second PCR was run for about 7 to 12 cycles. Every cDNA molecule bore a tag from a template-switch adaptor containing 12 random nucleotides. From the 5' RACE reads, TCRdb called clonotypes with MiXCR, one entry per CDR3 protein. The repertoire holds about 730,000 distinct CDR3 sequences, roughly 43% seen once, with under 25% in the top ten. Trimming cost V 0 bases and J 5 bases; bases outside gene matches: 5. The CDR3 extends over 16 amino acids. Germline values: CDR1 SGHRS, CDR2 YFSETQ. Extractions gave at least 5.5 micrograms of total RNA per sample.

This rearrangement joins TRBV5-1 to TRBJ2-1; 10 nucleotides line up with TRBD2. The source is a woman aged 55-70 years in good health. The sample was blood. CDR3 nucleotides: TGCGCCAGCAGCTTGGCGCCTAGCGGGAGCCACAATGAGCAGTTCTTC. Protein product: CASSLAPSGSHNEQFF.